The 18 T cell receptor beta chains given below trace back to one sample, sequenced in a study of shared clonotypes between healthy human individuals. The naive CD8 fraction comprised CD45RO-negative cells positively selected for CCR7 and excluded terminally differentiated effector memory CD45RA+ cells. Data came from immunoSEQ multiplex PCR; TCRdb stores just in-frame clones and leaves some out. The table records about 700,000 clones, 92% of them present only once. Source material: naive CD8+ T cells sorted from blood. These receptors were taken from a man aged 25-45 years in good health.

The chain recombines TRBV11-2 with TRBJ2-7; a weak D match, TRBD1 (5 bases). Germline CDR1 and CDR2: SGHAT and FQNNGV. V was shortened by 1 base and J by 2 bases, with 15 bases between the two germline ends. The CDR3 consists of 16 residues. The CDR3 region is CASSLGGSGRAYEQYF. The CDR3 DNA sequence: TGTGCCAGCAGCTTAGGCGGCTCGGGCAGGGCCTACGAGCAGTACTTC.

This clone was detected only once. CDR3 coding DNA: TGTGCCAGTAGTCGGCTCGACAACTCCTACAATGAGCAGTTCTTC. Amino acids: CASSRLDNSYNEQFF. V is TRBV19 and J is TRBJ2-1, with D unresolved. Trimming removed 5 bases from V and 0 bases from J, with 11 bases in between. This CDR3 spans 15 amino acids. The germline V gene has CDR1 LNHDA and CDR2 SQIVND (reference sequence).

The chain is built from TRBV28 and TRBJ1-1; D is uncertain. V was cut by 5 bases and J by 9 bases, with 10 bases left in between. The CDR3 is 11 residues long. Germline V gives CDR1 MDHEN, CDR2 SYDVKM. The CDR3 DNA reads TGTGCCAGCAGTCCGGGCACGAAAGCTTTCTTT. Amino acid sequence: CASSPGTKAFF.

J is TRBJ2-5 and V is TRBV25-1; 7 bases match TRBD1. The CDR3 has 17 residues. CDR1 is MGHDK and CDR2 is SYGVNS in the germline V gene. Trimming took 4 bases from V and 3 from J; bases not matched to a gene: 14. The CDR3 DNA sequence: TGTGCCAGCAGTGCGCCGACCGGGACAGCGAACGAAGAGACCCAGTACTTC. Residues: CASSAPTGTANEETQYF.

J is TRBJ1-6 and V is TRBV6-1; the D is unclear. This CDR3 spans 16 amino acids. Germline assignment: CDR1 MNHNS and CDR2 SASEGT. Trimming removed 3 bases at V and 6 bases at J, with 15 bases between. This chain's CDR3 is CASSDPARHGNSPLHF. The DNA for the CDR3 is TGTGCCAGCAGTGACCCCGCTCGACATGGTAATTCACCCCTCCACTTT.

This chain uses TRBV12-5 with TRBJ2-5; D is undetermined. The V and J ends lost 7 bases and 5 bases respectively, with 17 bases between them. Germline loops: CDR1 LGHNT, CDR2 FRNRAP. The CDR3 length is 14 residues. CDR3 nucleotide sequence: TGTGCTAGTGCCCTTTGGGCTCTACGGGAGACCCAGTACTTC. The encoded protein is CASALWALRETQYF.

This clone was counted once. The rearrangement joins TRBV28 to TRBJ1-3, with TRBD1 matching over 7 bases. The length of the CDR3 is 15 residues. The V gene end was trimmed by 4 bases and the J gene end by 0 bases; junction bases not matched to a gene: 3. Germline values: CDR1 MDHEN, CDR2 SYDVKM. CDR3 in DNA: TGTGCCAGCAGTTGGGGACAGACCTCTGGAAACACCATATATTTT. Its translation: CASSWGQTSGNTIYF.

The gene calls are TRBV12-5 and TRBJ1-1; TRBD1 is a possible D gene (5 bases). V lost 0 bases and J 1 base, leaving 12 bases between the germline ends. Germline CDR1 reads LGHNT; CDR2 reads FRNRAP. This CDR3 has 16 amino acids. The CDR3 reads CASGLVGGPSNTEAFF. The CDR3 DNA follows: TGTGCTAGTGGTTTGGTGGGGGGACCCTCGAACACTGAAGCTTTCTTT.

The chain has TRBV5-1 and TRBJ2-1; D remains unclear. The CDR3 consists of 12 residues. Trimming pared 0 bases from V and 12 bases from J, leaving 10 bases between. Per germline, CDR1 SGHRS and CDR2 YFSETQ. CDR3 DNA sequence: TGCGCCAGCAGCTTGGAGTCGCATGGGCAGTTCTTC. Translated, it gives CASSLESHGQFF.

The V gene is TRBV5-8, the J gene TRBJ2-4; 7 bases map to TRBD1. V shed 4 bases and J 6 bases; nucleotides not matched to a gene: 10. CDR3 size: 15 residues. The germline CDR1 and CDR2 sequences are SGHTS and YDEGEE. CDR3 loop: CASSLMRQGLNIQYF. CDR3 nucleotides: TGTGCCAGCAGCCTAATGAGACAGGGCCTAAACATTCAGTACTTC.

The rearrangement links TRBV27 to TRBJ1-5, with D possibly being TRBD1 (5 bases). From germline, CDR1 is MNHEY and CDR2 SMNVEV (reference sequence). The CDR3 has 16 amino acids. Trimming pared 2 bases from V and 2 bases from J, leaving 13 bases between. Written as DNA, the CDR3 is TGTGCCAGCAGTTTAGGGGGGGGTACGGGCAATCAGCCCCAGCATTTT. The encoded protein is CASSLGGGTGNQPQHF.

This chain connects TRBV25-1 to TRBJ1-3, with D perhaps TRBD1 (5 bases). The length of the CDR3 is 14 residues. V shed 2 bases and J shed 2 bases, with 7 bases lying between them. The germline gives CDR1 MGHDK, CDR2 SYGVNS. The CDR3 protein is CASSEQGTGNTIYF. The CDR3 DNA sequence: TGTGCCAGCAGTGAACAGGGAACTGGAAACACCATATATTTT.

The rearrangement joins TRBV13 to TRBJ1-1, with 10 nucleotides matching TRBD1. CDR1 and CDR2 from the germline V gene are PRHDT and FYEKMQ (reference sequence). There are 14 residues in the CDR3. V lost 5 bases to trimming and J lost 5 bases; unmatched junction nucleotides: 5. CDR3 protein: CASSLGQGITEAFF. CDR3 nucleotides: TGTGCCAGCAGCCTGGGACAGGGGATTACTGAAGCTTTCTTT. Drawing the rest from reference TRBV13 and TRBJ1-1, the complete variable domain is AAGVIQSPRHLIKEKRETATLKCYPIPRHDTVYWYQQGPGQDPQFLISFYEKMQSDKGSIPDRFSAQQFSDYHSELNMSSLELGDSALYFCASSLGQGITEAFFGQGTRLTVV.

This clone was counted a few times. The chain combines TRBV6-6 with TRBJ2-1, with D perhaps given as TRBD1 or TRBD2 (5 bases each). Trimming pared 8 bases from V and 5 bases from J, leaving 7 bases between. The CDR3 covers 11 residues. Per germline, CDR1 MNHNY and CDR2 SVGAGI (reference sequence). Written as DNA, the CDR3 is TGTGCCAGCGGGACCCACAATGAGCAGTTCTTC. It is translated as CASGTHNEQFF.

This clone was detected only a few times. The chain links TRBV14 to TRBJ2-7; TRBD1 is a possible D gene (6 bases). Germline V lookup: CDR1 SGHDN, CDR2 FVKESK. The V gene lost 2 bases and the J gene lost 2 bases, with 16 bases spanning the gap. CDR3 length: 16 residues. CDR3 amino acids: CASSQSSEGTTYEQYF. Here the CDR3 DNA reads TGTGCCAGCAGCCAATCCTCTGAAGGGACAACCTACGAGCAGTACTTC.

The chain carries TRBV6-6 and TRBJ2-3, with 7 nucleotides matching TRBD2. V lost 4 bases and J lost 5; bases outside the gene matches: 9. Germline CDR1 MNHNY, CDR2 SVGAGI (reference sequence). The CDR3 has 15 residues. This CDR3 is CASSFYSGSKDTQYF. CDR3 DNA: TGTGCCAGCAGTTTTTATAGCGGGTCTAAAGATACGCAGTATTTT.

This clone occurred once. The chain couples TRBV4-3 to TRBJ1-1; no firm D call. Germline CDR1 LGHNA, CDR2 YSLEER. V lost 0 bases to trimming and J lost 3 bases, with 14 bases between them. CDR3 length: 16 residues. The DNA of the CDR3 is TGCGCCAGCAGCCAAGATGGAAGGGTCTGGGACACTGAAGCTTTCTTT. Its translation is CASSQDGRVWDTEAFF.

For this clone: The sample holds other DNA sequences that translate to the same CDR3. The CDR3 DNA sequence: TGTGCCAGCAGCTTAACCCCATCCTACGAGCAGTACTTC. Amino acid sequence: CASSLTPSYEQYF. This chain joins TRBV7-2 and TRBJ2-7, with D unresolved. CDR3 length: 13 amino acids. Per germline, CDR1 SGHTA and CDR2 FQGNSA. V lost 2 bases, J lost 1 base, and 6 bases lay in between.